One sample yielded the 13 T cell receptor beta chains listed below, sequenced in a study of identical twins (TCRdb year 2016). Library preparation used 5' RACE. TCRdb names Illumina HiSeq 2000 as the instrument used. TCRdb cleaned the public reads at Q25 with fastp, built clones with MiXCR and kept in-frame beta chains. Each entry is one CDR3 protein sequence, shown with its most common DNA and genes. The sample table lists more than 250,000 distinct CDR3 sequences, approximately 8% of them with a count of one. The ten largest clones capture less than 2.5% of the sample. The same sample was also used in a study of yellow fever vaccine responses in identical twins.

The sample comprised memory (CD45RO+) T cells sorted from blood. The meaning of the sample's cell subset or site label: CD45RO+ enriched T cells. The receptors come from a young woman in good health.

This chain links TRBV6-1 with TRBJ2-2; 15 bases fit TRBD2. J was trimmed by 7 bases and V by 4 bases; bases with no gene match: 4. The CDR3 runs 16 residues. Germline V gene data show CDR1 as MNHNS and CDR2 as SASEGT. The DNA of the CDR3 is TGTGCCAGCAGTGCGGGACTAGCGGGAGGAGGCGGGGAGCTGTTTTTT. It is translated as CASSAGLAGGGGELFF.

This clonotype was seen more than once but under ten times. CDR3: CSVASRSGKDRNEQYF. Written as DNA, the CDR3 is TGCAGCGTAGCAAGTCGATCAGGGAAAGACCGGAACGAGCAGTACTTC. The V call is TRBV29-1, the J call TRBJ2-7; D possibly corresponds to TRBD1 (5 bases). CDR3 length: 16 amino acids. V was pared by 6 bases and J by 5 bases, with 26 bases between. Germline CDR1 and CDR2: SQVTM and ANQGSEA.

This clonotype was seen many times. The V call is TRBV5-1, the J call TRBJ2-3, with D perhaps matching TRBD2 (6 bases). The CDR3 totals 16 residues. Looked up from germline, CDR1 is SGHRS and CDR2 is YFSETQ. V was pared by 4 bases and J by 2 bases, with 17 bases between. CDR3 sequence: CASSLQFSGYTDTQYF. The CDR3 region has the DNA TGCGCCAGCAGCCTGCAGTTTAGCGGCTACACAGATACGCAGTATTTT.

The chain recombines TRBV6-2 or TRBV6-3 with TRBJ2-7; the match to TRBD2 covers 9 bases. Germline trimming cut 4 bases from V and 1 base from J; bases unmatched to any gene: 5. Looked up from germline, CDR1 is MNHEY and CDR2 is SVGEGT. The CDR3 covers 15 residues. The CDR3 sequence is CASSFSGLASYEQYF. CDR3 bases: TGTGCCAGCAGTTTCAGCGGACTAGCGTCCTACGAGCAGTACTTC.

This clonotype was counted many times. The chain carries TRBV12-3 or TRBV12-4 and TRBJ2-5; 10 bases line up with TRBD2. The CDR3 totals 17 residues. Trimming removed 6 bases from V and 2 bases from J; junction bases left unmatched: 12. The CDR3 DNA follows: TGTGCCAGCAGCAAGACGCCGGGACTAGCGAAACAAGAGACCCAGTACTTC. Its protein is CASSKTPGLAKQETQYF.

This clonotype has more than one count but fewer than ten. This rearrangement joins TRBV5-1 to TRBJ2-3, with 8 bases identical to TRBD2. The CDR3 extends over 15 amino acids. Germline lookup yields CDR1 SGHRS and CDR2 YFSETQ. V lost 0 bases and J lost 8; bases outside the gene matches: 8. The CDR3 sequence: CASSLGVGGAVTQYF. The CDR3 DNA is TGCGCCAGCAGCTTGGGTGTCGGGGGGGCCGTTACGCAGTATTTT.

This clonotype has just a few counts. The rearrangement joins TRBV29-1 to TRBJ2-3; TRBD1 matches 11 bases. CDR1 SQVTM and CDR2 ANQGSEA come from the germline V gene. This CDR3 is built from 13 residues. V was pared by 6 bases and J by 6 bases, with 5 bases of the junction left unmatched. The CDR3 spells CSVGDRGLDTQYF. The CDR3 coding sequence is TGCAGCGTCGGGGACAGGGGGTTGGATACGCAGTATTTT.

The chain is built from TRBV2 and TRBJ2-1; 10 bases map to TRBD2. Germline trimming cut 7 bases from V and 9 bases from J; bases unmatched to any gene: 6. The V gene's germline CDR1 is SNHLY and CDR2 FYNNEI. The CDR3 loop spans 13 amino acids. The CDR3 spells CASTKREGREQFF. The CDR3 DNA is TGTGCCAGCACCAAGCGGGAGGGCCGTGAGCAGTTCTTC. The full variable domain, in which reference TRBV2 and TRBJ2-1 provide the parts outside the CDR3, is EPEVTQTPSHQVTQMGQEVILRCVPISNHLYFYWYRQILGQKVEFLVSFYNNEISEKSEIFDDQFSVERPDGSNFTLKIRSTKLEDSAMYFCASTKREGREQFFGPGTRLTVL.

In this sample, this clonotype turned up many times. CDR3 in DNA: TGTGCCAGCATTCTCGCGGGAGTAGACGAGCAGTACTTC. Its translation is CASILAGVDEQYF. The chain carries TRBV2 and TRBJ2-7; TRBD2 matches at 7 bases. J was trimmed by 5 bases and V by 7 bases; bases with no gene match: 8. Germline-derived CDR1 and CDR2 are SNHLY and FYNNEI. This CDR3 spans 13 amino acids.

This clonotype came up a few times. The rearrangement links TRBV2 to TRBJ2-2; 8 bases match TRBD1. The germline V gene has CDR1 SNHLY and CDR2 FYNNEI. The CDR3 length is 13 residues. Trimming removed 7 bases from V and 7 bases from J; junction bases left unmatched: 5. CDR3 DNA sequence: TGTGCCAGCAAGGGACAGGCGGACGGGGAGCTGTTTTTT. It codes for CASKGQADGELFF.

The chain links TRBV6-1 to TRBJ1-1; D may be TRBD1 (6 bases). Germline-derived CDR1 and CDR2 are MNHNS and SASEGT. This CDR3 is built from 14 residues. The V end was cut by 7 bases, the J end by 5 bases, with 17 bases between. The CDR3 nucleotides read TGTGCCAGCACACCCCCAAAGGGGGGTACTGAAGCTTTCTTT. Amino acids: CASTPPKGGTEAFF.

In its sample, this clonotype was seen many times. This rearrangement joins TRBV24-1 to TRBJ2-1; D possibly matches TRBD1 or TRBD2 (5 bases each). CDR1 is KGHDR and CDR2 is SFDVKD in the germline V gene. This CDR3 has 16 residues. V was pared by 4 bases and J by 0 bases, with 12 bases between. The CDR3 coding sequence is TGTGCCACCAGTGACGTCGGGACGGGCTCCTACAATGAGCAGTTCTTC. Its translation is CATSDVGTGSYNEQFF.

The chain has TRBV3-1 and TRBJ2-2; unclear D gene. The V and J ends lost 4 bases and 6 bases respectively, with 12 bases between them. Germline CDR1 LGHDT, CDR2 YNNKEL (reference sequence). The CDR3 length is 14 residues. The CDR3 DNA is TGTGCCAGCAGCCCACCCCGGGTAGCCGGGGAGCTGTTTTTT. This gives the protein CASSPPRVAGELFF. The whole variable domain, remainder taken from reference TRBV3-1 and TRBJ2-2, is DTAVSQTPKYLVTQMGNDKSIKCEQNLGHDTMYWYKQDSKKFLKIMFSYNNKELIINETVPNRFSPKSPDKAHLNLHINSLELGDSAVYFCASSPPRVAGELFFGEGSRLTVL.